This T cell receptor beta chain derives from a study of blood T cells in healthy people across ages. Through a sample-barcoded 5' primer and a J-beta primer mix, a second PCR was run for about 6 to 12 cycles. No fewer than 3 million CDR3-containing paired-end reads came from each sample. TCRdb passed the 5' RACE reads through MiXCR, listing each CDR3 protein once. The sample has approximately 760,000 distinct CDR3 sequences; 20% to 25% are singletons. The CDR3 is 14 residues long. Germline V CDR1 and CDR2: SGHRS, YFSETQ. Total RNA extracted from each sample amounted to at least 6 micrograms. These data also formed part of another study, on T cells of mothers and their children. That report notes: Samples were obtained from three healthy Caucasian mothers and their six children. No clones detected were persistent microchimeric T cell clones.

The chain recombines TRBV5-1 with TRBJ2-5; no firm D call. The J call is in doubt because the DNA end fits TRBJ2-7 better. The TCR originated in a boy younger than 18 in good health. Sample: blood. The CDR3 sequence: CASSLEMGSYEQYF. The CDR3 DNA is TGCGCCAGCAGCTTGGAGATGGGCTCCTACGAGCAGTACTTC.